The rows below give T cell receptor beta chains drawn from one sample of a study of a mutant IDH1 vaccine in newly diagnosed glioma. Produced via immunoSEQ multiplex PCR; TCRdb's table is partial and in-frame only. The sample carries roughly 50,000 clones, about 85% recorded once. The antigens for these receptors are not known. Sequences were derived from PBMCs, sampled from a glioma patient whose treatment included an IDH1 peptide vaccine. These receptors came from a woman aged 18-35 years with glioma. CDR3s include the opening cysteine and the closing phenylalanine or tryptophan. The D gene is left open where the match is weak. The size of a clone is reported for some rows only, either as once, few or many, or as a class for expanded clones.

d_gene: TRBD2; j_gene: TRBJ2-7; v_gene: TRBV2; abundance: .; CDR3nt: TGTGCCAGCAGTGAGGGGCTACTAGCGGGAGAGACAAGATACGAGCAGTACTTC; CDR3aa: CASSEGLLAGETRYEQYF
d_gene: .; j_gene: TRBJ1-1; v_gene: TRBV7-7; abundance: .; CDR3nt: TGTGCCAGCAGCTTAACGGGGGAAACTGAAGCTTTCTTT; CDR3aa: CASSLTGETEAFF
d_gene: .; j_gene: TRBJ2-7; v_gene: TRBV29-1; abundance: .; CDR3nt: TGCAGCGTGCGTCTAAGCTCCTACGAGCAGTACTTC; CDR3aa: CSVRLSSYEQYF
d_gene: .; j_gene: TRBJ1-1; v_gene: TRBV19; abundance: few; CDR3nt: TGTGCCAGTAGTTGGGATTTAGTAAGGGGGAGAACTGAAGCTTTCTTT; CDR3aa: CASSWDLVRGRTEAFF
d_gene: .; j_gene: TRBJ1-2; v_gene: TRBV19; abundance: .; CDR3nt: TGTGCCAGTAGTAACGGGCCCGTCTCTCTCGCTAACTATGGCTACACCTTC; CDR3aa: CASSNGPVSLANYGYTF
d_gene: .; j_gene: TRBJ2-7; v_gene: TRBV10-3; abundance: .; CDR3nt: TGTGCCATCAGCCTAGAACAGGACTACGAGCAGTACTTC; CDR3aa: CAISLEQDYEQYF
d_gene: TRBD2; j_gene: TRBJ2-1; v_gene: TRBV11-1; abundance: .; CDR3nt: TGTGCCAGCAGCTTTATGACTAGCGGGGGGAATGAGCAGTTCTTC; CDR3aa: CASSFMTSGGNEQFF
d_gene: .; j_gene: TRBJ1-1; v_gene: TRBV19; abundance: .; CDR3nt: TGTGCCAGTAGCCGACGGGGGGTCACTGAAGCTTTCTTT; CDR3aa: CASSRRGVTEAFF
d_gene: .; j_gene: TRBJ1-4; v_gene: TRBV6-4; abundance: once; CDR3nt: TGTGCCAGCAGTGGGCACAGGGAGGCCACTAATGAAAAACTGTTTTTT; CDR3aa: CASSGHREATNEKLFF
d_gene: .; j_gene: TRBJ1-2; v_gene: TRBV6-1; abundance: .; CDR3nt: TGTGCCAGCAGTGAAGTGGGGACATACTATGGCTACACCTTC; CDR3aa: CASSEVGTYYGYTF
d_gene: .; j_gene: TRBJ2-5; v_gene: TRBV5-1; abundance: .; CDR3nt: TGCGCCAGCAGCGTCAATACAGGTTTCCAAGAGACCCAGTACTTC; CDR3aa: CASSVNTGFQETQYF
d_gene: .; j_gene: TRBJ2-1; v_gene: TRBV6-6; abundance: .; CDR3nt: TGTGCCAGCAGTTACGAAGGGACATCCTCCTACAATGAGCAGTTCTTC; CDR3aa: CASSYEGTSSYNEQFF
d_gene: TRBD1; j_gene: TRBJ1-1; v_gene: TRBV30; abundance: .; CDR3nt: TGTGCCTGTGGGACAGGGGTCAACACTGAAGCTTTCTTT; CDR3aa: CACGTGVNTEAFF